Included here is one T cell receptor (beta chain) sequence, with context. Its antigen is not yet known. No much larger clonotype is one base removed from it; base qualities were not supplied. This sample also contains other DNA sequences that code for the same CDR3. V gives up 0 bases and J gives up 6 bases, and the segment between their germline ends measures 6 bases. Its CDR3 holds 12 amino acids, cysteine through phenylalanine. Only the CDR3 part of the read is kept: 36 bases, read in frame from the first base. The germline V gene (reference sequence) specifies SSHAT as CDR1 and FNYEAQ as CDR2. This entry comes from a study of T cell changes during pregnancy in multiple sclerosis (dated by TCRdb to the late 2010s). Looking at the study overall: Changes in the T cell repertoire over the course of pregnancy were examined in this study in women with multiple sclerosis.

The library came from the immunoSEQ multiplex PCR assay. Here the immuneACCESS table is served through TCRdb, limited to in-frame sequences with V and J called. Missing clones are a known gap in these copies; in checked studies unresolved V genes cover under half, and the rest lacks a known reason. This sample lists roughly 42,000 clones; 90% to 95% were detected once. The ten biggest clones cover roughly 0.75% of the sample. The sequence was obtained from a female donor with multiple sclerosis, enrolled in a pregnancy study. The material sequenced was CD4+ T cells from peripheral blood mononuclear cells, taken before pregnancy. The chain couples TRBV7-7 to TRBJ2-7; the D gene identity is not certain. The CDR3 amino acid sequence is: CASSLAGGEQYF. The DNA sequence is TGTGCCAGCAGCTTAGCTGGCGGCGAGCAGTACTTC. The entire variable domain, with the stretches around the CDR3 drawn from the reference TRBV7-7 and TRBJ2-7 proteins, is GAGVSQSPRYKVTKRGQDVTLRCDPISSHATLYWYQQALGQGPEFLTYFNYEAQPDKSGLPSDRFSAERPEGSISTLTIQRTEQRDSAMYRCASSLAGGEQYFGPGTRLTVT.